This T cell receptor beta chain was identified during a study of vaccination effects on CD4 cells after COVID-19. On the study more broadly: Participants completed two doses of the BNT162b2 or mRNA-1273 vaccine. Study outcomes and limitations: In the study, convalescent patients were few, and early post-infection timepoints were absent.

Concerning this clone: Its cognate antigen is unknown.

Antigen-specific CD4+ T cell clonotypes were called by their expansion after viral peptide-pool culture in ViraFEST. Scientists isolated CD4+ T cells after a roughly ten-day culture period ended. Vaccinated participants had no history of SARS-CoV-2 infection and tested negative for nucleocapsid antibodies. Half of the medium was exchanged for IL-2 medium on both days 3 and 7. Sequencing used immunoSEQ multiplex PCR; TCRdb keeps in-frame clones, though not all of them. The profile shows roughly 20,000 clones, approximately 63% of them singletons. Sequencing was performed on CD4+ T cells from PBMCs cultured with HCoV-229E spike peptides, taken before COVID-19 vaccination. The receptor's source is a human donor who received a COVID-19 vaccine.

The CDR3 DNA reads as TGTGCCAGCAGCTGGACAGGGGGGCATTCACCCCTCCACTTT. It is translated as CASSWTGGHSPLHF. This chain connects TRBV5-4 to TRBJ1-6; TRBD1 matches 10 bases. There are 14 residues in the CDR3. V shed 3 bases and J 8 bases; nucleotides not matched to a gene: 2. CDR1 SGHNT and CDR2 YYREEE come from the germline V gene (reference sequence). The full variable domain, rest sourced from reference TRBV5-4 and TRBJ1-6, is ETGVTQSPTHLIKTRGQQVTLRCSSQSGHNTVSWYQQALGQGPQFIFQYYREEENGRGNFPPRFSGLQFPNYSSELNVNALELDDSALYLCASSWTGGHSPLHFGNGTRLTVT.